A selection of T cell receptor beta chains follows, all from one sample in a study of beta chain features in type 1 diabetes. Sequencing used immunoSEQ multiplex PCR; TCRdb keeps in-frame clones, though not all of them. The profile shows approximately 27,000 clones, roughly 45% of them singletons. The sequenced sample consisted of stem cell memory CD4+ T cells from blood. Every receptor here comes from a young man with type 1 diabetes. The conserved cysteine and the conserved F or W are not part of the CDR3 here.

j_call v_call cdr3_aa
TRBJ2-4 TRBV6-1 ASSLPSKNIQY
TRBJ1-5 TRBV2 ASSETRTGGGQPQH
TRBJ1-6 TRBV11-3 ASSLARNNSPLH
TRBJ1-2 TRBV29-1 SVEGLGSSRQGPYGYT
TRBJ2-2 TRBV9 ASSVVRGRANTGELF
TRBJ2-1 TRBV7-9 ASSPTQGGATNEQF
TRBJ2-1 TRBV10-3 AISGLAANEQF
TRBJ2-3 TRBV25-1 ASSITDTQY
TRBJ1-1 TRBV6-5 ASKREVNTEAF
TRBJ1-2 TRBV7-2 ASSADRNYGYT
TRBJ1-4 TRBV6-1 ASSAGATNEKLF